This is a list of T cell receptor beta chains from one sample in a study of cytomegalovirus exposure and HLA in healthy donors. Sequencing was performed with immunoSEQ multiplex PCR; in TCRdb, only in-frame clones are kept and a portion is missing. The profile covers 150,000 to 200,000 clones, with roughly 76% appearing a single time and approximately 5% taken by the ten largest. Specimen: PBMCs. The origin of the receptors is a young woman in good health and CMV-seropositive. Each CDR3 is given with its conserved first and last residue. D genes are given only for firm matches. Size is omitted from some rows. Given values are once, few, many or a class for expanded clones.

TRBV7-2,TRBD1,14,TRBJ2-7,NA,CASSPSGTGGEQYF,TGTGCCAGCAGCCCCTCCGGGACAGGGGGCGAGCAGTACTTC
TRBV6-6,TRBD1,15,TRBJ1-1,NA,CASRLQPGGNTEAFF,TGTGCCAGCAGACTACAACCAGGGGGGAACACTGAAGCTTTCTTT
TRBV29-1,NA,13,TRBJ1-2,NA,CSVEESGDYGYTF,TGCAGCGTTGAAGAATCAGGGGACTATGGCTACACCTTC
TRBV5-4,NA,18,TRBJ2-7,NA,CASSTIVGDSIYPWEQYF,TGTGCCAGCAGCACCATCGTCGGCGACAGCATATACCCCTGGGAGCAGTACTTC
TRBV5-4,NA,13,TRBJ2-7,NA,CASRGRGSYEQYF,TGTGCCAGCAGGGGAAGGGGCTCCTACGAGCAGTACTTC
TRBV27,NA,15,TRBJ1-3,NA,CASSLTFPGGNTIYF,TGTGCCAGCAGTCTTACGTTCCCAGGGGGAAACACCATATATTTT
TRBV7-9,NA,15,TRBJ1-1,once,CASSSSGPFNTEAFF,TGTGCCAGCAGCTCATCAGGGCCGTTCAACACTGAAGCTTTCTTT
TRBV5-4,TRBD1,16,TRBJ1-1,NA,CASSLKTGDMNTEAFF,TGTGCCAGCAGCCTGAAGACAGGGGACATGAACACTGAAGCTTTCTTT
TRBV4-2,NA,17,TRBJ1-3,NA,CASSLSTGQNSGNTIYF,TGTGCCAGCAGCCTCAGTACCGGACAGAACTCTGGAAACACCATATATTTT
TRBV7-6,NA,14,TRBJ1-3,NA,CASSLAISGNTIYF,TGTGCCAGCAGCTTAGCCATCTCTGGAAACACCATATATTTT
TRBV28,NA,14,TRBJ1-5,NA,CASSSTQANQPQHF,TGTGCCAGCAGTTCCACTCAGGCAAATCAGCCCCAGCATTTT
TRBV7-6,NA,14,TRBJ2-3,NA,CASSLGHSMDTQYF,TGTGCCAGCAGCTTAGGCCACTCGATGGATACGCAGTATTTT
TRBV11-3,NA,16,TRBJ2-2,few,CASSPSGSSNTGELFF,TGTGCCAGCAGCCCCAGTGGCAGTTCGAACACCGGGGAGCTGTTTTTT
TRBV28,TRBD1,16,TRBJ1-4,once,CASSFSGRGLSEKLFF,TGTGCCAGCAGTTTCTCGGGCAGGGGGCTTAGTGAAAAACTGTTTTTT
TRBV7-6,NA,13,TRBJ2-1,NA,CASSSLGSYEQFF,TGTGCCAGCAGCTCCCTCGGGAGTTATGAGCAGTTCTTC
TRBV7-8,TRBD1,14,TRBJ1-2,NA,CASSLRDSNYGYTF,TGTGCCAGCAGCTTACGGGACAGCAACTATGGCTACACCTTC
TRBV7-9,NA,13,TRBJ1-2,NA,CASRTGGNYGYTF,TGTGCCAGCAGGACCGGGGGTAACTATGGCTACACCTTC
TRBV6-6,NA,13,TRBJ1-6,once,CASWLGHNSPLHF,TGTGCCAGCTGGTTGGGACACAATTCACCCCTCCACTTT
TRBV6-5,TRBD2,16,TRBJ2-5,NA,CASSYGLAGLKETQYF,TGTGCCAGCAGTTACGGACTAGCGGGGCTTAAAGAGACCCAGTACTTC
TRBV7-3,TRBD2,15,TRBJ2-1,once,CASSPGLAGDGEQFF,TGTGCCAGCAGCCCCGGACTAGCGGGGGACGGTGAGCAGTTCTTC
TRBV6-6,NA,12,TRBJ2-7,NA,CASSRADYEQYF,TGTGCCAGCAGTAGAGCCGACTACGAGCAGTACTTC
TRBV5-1,NA,14,TRBJ1-1,NA,CASSLEMVGTEAFF,TGCGCCAGCAGCTTGGAGATGGTCGGGACTGAAGCTTTCTTT
TRBV7-8,NA,13,TRBJ2-7,NA,CASSFGRSYEQYF,TGTGCCAGCAGCTTTGGCAGATCCTACGAGCAGTACTTC
TRBV9,TRBD2,17,TRBJ2-7,NA,CASSENNVGGGNYEQYF,TGTGCCAGCAGCGAGAACAATGTGGGCGGGGGAAACTACGAGCAGTACTTC
TRBV2,TRBD2,14,TRBJ2-3,few,CASSRLAGGNTQYF,TGTGCCAGCAGTAGACTAGCGGGGGGGAATACGCAGTATTTT
TRBV5-1,TRBD2,15,TRBJ2-7,NA,CASSTPGRGEDEQYF,TGCGCCAGCAGCACCCCCGGGCGGGGGGAGGACGAGCAGTACTTC
TRBV7-6,TRBD2,15,TRBJ2-1,NA,CASSSGTSSYNEQFF,TGTGCCAGCAGTAGCGGGACTAGCTCCTACAATGAGCAGTTCTTC
TRBV5-1,NA,15,TRBJ2-7,NA,CASSRSELSSYEQYF,TGCGCCAGCAGCCGGAGCGAATTGAGCTCCTACGAGCAGTACTTC
TRBV9,TRBD2,16,TRBJ2-3,NA,CASSVGVGGGKDTQYF,TGTGCCAGCAGCGTAGGTGTGGGGGGGGGTAAAGATACGCAGTATTTT
TRBV6-5,NA,11,TRBJ1-1,NA,CASRRNTEAFF,TGTGCTTCGAGAAGGAACACTGAAGCTTTCTTT
TRBV27,NA,14,TRBJ1-2,NA,CASSFRGPNYGYTF,TGTGCCAGCAGTTTTCGCGGCCCAAACTATGGCTACACCTTC
TRBV4-2,NA,14,TRBJ1-2,NA,CASSQEGGDYGYTF,TGTGCCAGCAGCCAAGAAGGGGGGGACTATGGCTACACCTTC
TRBV7-2,NA,15,TRBJ1-1,few,CASTKTGNLLNEAFF,TGTGCCAGCACCAAGACAGGCAACTTATTAAATGAAGCTTTCTTT
TRBV28,TRBD1,17,TRBJ1-1,NA,CASSSPGGLTENTEAFF,TGTGCCAGCAGTTCCCCAGGGGGCCTCACAGAGAACACTGAAGCTTTCTTT
TRBV29-1,NA,13,TRBJ2-7,once,CSVEVGRGYEQYF,TGCAGCGTTGAAGTCGGCAGGGGCTACGAGCAGTACTTC
TRBV29-1,NA,13,TRBJ1-2,NA,CSGATGLDYGYTF,TGCAGCGGAGCTACAGGGTTAGACTATGGCTACACCTTC
TRBV6-5,NA,15,TRBJ1-2,NA,CASSSRGFSAYGYTF,TGTGCCAGCAGTTCCCGGGGGTTCAGTGCCTATGGCTACACCTTC
TRBV5-6,TRBD1,16,TRBJ2-5,few,CASSPWVGTGGETQYF,TGTGCCAGCAGCCCCTGGGTGGGGACAGGGGGAGAGACCCAGTACTTC
TRBV10-1,NA,12,TRBJ1-6,NA,CASSASDSPLHF,TGCGCCAGCAGTGCCAGCGATTCACCCCTCCACTTT
TRBV10-2,NA,14,TRBJ1-2,NA,CASSESQGSYGYTF,TGCGCCAGCAGTGAGTCGCAGGGATCCTATGGCTACACCTTC
TRBV27,TRBD2,16,TRBJ2-1,NA,CASSRPTSGFYNEQFF,TGTGCCAGCAGTAGACCAACTAGCGGGTTTTACAATGAGCAGTTCTTC
TRBV21-1,NA,15,TRBJ1-3,few,CASSRREVSGNTIYF,TGTGCCAGCAGTCGCAGGGAAGTATCTGGAAACACCATATATTTT
TRBV28,NA,16,TRBJ1-5,NA,CASTRDAWYSNQPQHF,TGTGCCAGCACGCGGGACGCCTGGTATAGCAATCAGCCCCAGCATTTT
TRBV7-2,NA,12,TRBJ2-7,NA,CASSTGWYEQYF,TGTGCCAGCAGCACAGGCTGGTACGAGCAGTACTTC
TRBV18,TRBD1,17,TRBJ1-3,once,CASSPRWTGLSGNTIYF,TGTGCCAGCTCACCACGGTGGACAGGGCTCTCTGGAAACACCATATATTTT
TRBV19,NA,17,TRBJ1-6,NA,CASSIGIGSSYNSPLHF,TGTGCCAGTAGTATAGGTATTGGGAGCTCCTATAATTCACCCCTCCACTTT
TRBV19,NA,14,TRBJ1-5,NA,CASSNRVLDQPQHF,TGTGCCAGTAGTAACAGGGTTTTGGATCAGCCCCAGCATTTT
TRBV6-1,NA,16,TRBJ2-1,NA,CASSGPFGPGGNEQFF,TGTGCCAGCAGTGGTCCTTTTGGGCCCGGGGGCAATGAGCAGTTCTTC
TRBV19,NA,16,TRBJ2-3,NA,CASSISDSPSTDTQYF,TGTGCCAGTAGTATCTCGGACAGTCCTAGCACAGATACGCAGTATTTT
TRBV5-1,NA,15,TRBJ2-1,NA,CASSLARSSYNEQFF,TGCGCCAGCAGCTTGGCCCGGAGCTCCTACAATGAGCAGTTCTTC